What follows describes a single TCR beta chain. The data are from a study of cytomegalovirus exposure and HLA in healthy donors. On the study more broadly: The 120 or so validation repertoires were produced on the same platform as the 650 or so repertoires of the first cohort. This was reported in a later analysis.

The CDR3 contains 13 residues. The V end was cut by 5 bases, the J end by 2 bases, with 10 bases between. Looked up from germline, CDR1 is MDHEN and CDR2 is SYDVKM. Some clones are missing from TCRdb's copy, which holds only in-frame ones; the method was immunoSEQ multiplex PCR. This table has about 71,000 clones, approximately 94% appearing once. The receptor was isolated from a woman aged 18-29 years in good health and CMV-seronegative. The specimen was PBMCs. The chain has TRBV28 and TRBJ2-7, with D unresolved. The CDR3 coding sequence is TGTGCCAGCAGTCCACAGAGTACCTACGAGCAGTACTTC. Amino acids: CASSPQSTYEQYF.